The rows below give T cell receptor beta chains drawn from one sample of a study of blood T cells in healthy people across ages. TCRdb re-called the 5' RACE reads through MiXCR, storing one row per CDR3 protein. The table lists 1.5 million to 2 million distinct CDR3 sequences, roughly 27% of them singletons. Sequencing was performed on blood. These receptor sequences come from a woman in her thirties in good health. Each CDR3 is given with its conserved first and last residue. A D gene is named only where the DNA matches it firmly. Expanded clones are given a class, and other clones once, few, many or no size at all.

clone_size: .
v_call: TRBV5-1
d_call: TRBD2
j_call: TRBJ2-1
cdr3_nt: TGCGCCGGCTCGGAAGCGGGGGCCTACAATGAGCAGTTCTTC
cdr3_aa: CAGSEAGAYNEQFF

clone_size: few
v_call: TRBV6-5
d_call: TRBD1
j_call: TRBJ1-1
cdr3_nt: TGTGCCAGCAGACGGGACAGGAGGGGGACTGAAGCTTTCTTT
cdr3_aa: CASRRDRRGTEAFF

clone_size: few
v_call: TRBV20-1
d_call: .
j_call: TRBJ2-2
cdr3_nt: TGCAGTGCTAGTAGACGAGGGGCTGGCGGGGAGCTGTTTTTT
cdr3_aa: CSASRRGAGGELFF

clone_size: .
v_call: TRBV6-5
d_call: TRBD2
j_call: TRBJ2-2
cdr3_nt: TGTGCCAGCAGAGGACCTACTAGCGCCGGGGAGCTGTTTTTT
cdr3_aa: CASRGPTSAGELFF

clone_size: .
v_call: TRBV12-3/TRBV12-4
d_call: .
j_call: TRBJ2-1
cdr3_nt: TGTGCCAGCAGTCGTACTAAATACAATGAGCAGTTCTTC
cdr3_aa: CASSRTKYNEQFF

clone_size: few
v_call: TRBV13
d_call: .
j_call: TRBJ2-5
cdr3_nt: TGTGCCAGCAGACACGGGGGCCGGGAGACCCAGTACTTC
cdr3_aa: CASRHGGRETQYF

clone_size: .
v_call: TRBV27
d_call: TRBD2
j_call: TRBJ2-3
cdr3_nt: TGTGCCAGCAAAACGGGACTACCATACGCAGATACGCAGTATTTT
cdr3_aa: CASKTGLPYADTQYF

clone_size: few
v_call: TRBV6-5
d_call: .
j_call: TRBJ2-1
cdr3_nt: TGTGCCAGTGGGGTCGGGAGTGTTGATGAGCAGTTCTTC
cdr3_aa: CASGVGSVDEQFF

clone_size: .
v_call: TRBV28
d_call: .
j_call: TRBJ2-3
cdr3_nt: TGTGCCAGCAGTCTCACGGGGGCACGGTATTTT
cdr3_aa: CASSLTGARYF

clone_size: many
v_call: TRBV20-1
d_call: TRBD1
j_call: TRBJ2-1
cdr3_nt: TGCAGTGCTAGGACAGGGGGATTATACAATGAGCAGTTCTTC
cdr3_aa: CSARTGGLYNEQFF

clone_size: .
v_call: TRBV25-1
d_call: .
j_call: TRBJ1-2
cdr3_nt: TGTGCCAGCAGTGAAGGGACATCCGAAAGGGGCTACACCTTC
cdr3_aa: CASSEGTSERGYTF

clone_size: many
v_call: TRBV6-1
d_call: .
j_call: TRBJ2-1
cdr3_nt: TGTGCCACCAGCTCGGGACGCCACGGGGATGAGCAGTTCTTC
cdr3_aa: CATSSGRHGDEQFF

clone_size: .
v_call: TRBV28
d_call: .
j_call: TRBJ1-1
cdr3_nt: TGTGCCAGCAGCCCCAGCTTGTTCGCTTTCTTT
cdr3_aa: CASSPSLFAFF

clone_size: .
v_call: TRBV6-2/TRBV6-3
d_call: .
j_call: TRBJ1-5
cdr3_nt: TGTGCCAGCAGCCACCCCAGGGCAGTCAATCAGCCCCAGCATTTT
cdr3_aa: CASSHPRAVNQPQHF

clone_size: few
v_call: TRBV10-3
d_call: TRBD1
j_call: TRBJ1-2
cdr3_nt: TGTGCCATCAGTGAGTTACAGGGGTACTATGGCTACACCTTC
cdr3_aa: CAISELQGYYGYTF

clone_size: .
v_call: TRBV5-8
d_call: .
j_call: TRBJ1-4
cdr3_nt: TGTGCCAGCAGCTTGGCCGTAGCAAAACTGTTTTTT
cdr3_aa: CASSLAVAKLFF

clone_size: .
v_call: TRBV5-1
d_call: TRBD1
j_call: TRBJ2-4
cdr3_nt: TGCGCCAGCAGCTCCTATATGGGACAGAGACTAGCCAAAAACATTCAGTACTTC
cdr3_aa: CASSSYMGQRLAKNIQYF

clone_size: few
v_call: TRBV29-1
d_call: TRBD2
j_call: TRBJ2-5
cdr3_nt: TGCAGCGTCCCTCTCCGCGGGAGGGCCGGGGAGACCCAGTACTTC
cdr3_aa: CSVPLRGRAGETQYF

clone_size: .
v_call: TRBV29-1
d_call: .
j_call: TRBJ1-1
cdr3_nt: TGCAGCGCTCCCGCCCAGGGGTCGAGGACTGAAGCTTTCTTT
cdr3_aa: CSAPAQGSRTEAFF

clone_size: few
v_call: TRBV11-3
d_call: TRBD2
j_call: TRBJ2-5
cdr3_nt: TGTGCCAGCAGCAAAAGGACTAGCGGGGAACAAGAGACCCAGTACTTC
cdr3_aa: CASSKRTSGEQETQYF

clone_size: few
v_call: TRBV11-2
d_call: .
j_call: TRBJ2-1
cdr3_nt: TGTGCCGGCAGCGGAGGCCGGGCTAGCGTCCCGAGCTCCTACAATGAGCAGTTCTTC
cdr3_aa: CAGSGGRASVPSSYNEQFF

clone_size: .
v_call: TRBV6-2/TRBV6-3
d_call: .
j_call: TRBJ2-1
cdr3_nt: TGTGCCAGCACTTACCCTAGCACTGAGCAGTTCTTC
cdr3_aa: CASTYPSTEQFF

clone_size: .
v_call: TRBV5-1
d_call: TRBD1
j_call: TRBJ2-4
cdr3_nt: TGCGCCAGCAGCTTGAGAACGGGACAGGGATTGGTGCAGTACTTC
cdr3_aa: CASSLRTGQGLVQYF

clone_size: .
v_call: TRBV5-1
d_call: TRBD1
j_call: TRBJ1-2
cdr3_nt: TGCGCCAGCAGCTCTTTCCGGGACAGGAGGGGGAACTATGGCTACACCTTC
cdr3_aa: CASSSFRDRRGNYGYTF

clone_size: once
v_call: TRBV2
d_call: .
j_call: TRBJ2-5
cdr3_nt: TGTGCCAGCAGTGACTCAACAGGGGAGGAAGAGACCCAGTACTTC
cdr3_aa: CASSDSTGEEETQYF

clone_size: .
v_call: TRBV7-2
d_call: .
j_call: TRBJ1-5
cdr3_nt: TGTGCCAGCAGCTTTATGGACGGAGGGGATCAGCCCCAGCATTTT
cdr3_aa: CASSFMDGGDQPQHF

clone_size: many
v_call: TRBV7-2
d_call: TRBD2
j_call: TRBJ2-7
cdr3_nt: TGTGCCAGCAGCAAGACTAGCGTCTACGAGCAGTACTTC
cdr3_aa: CASSKTSVYEQYF

clone_size: .
v_call: TRBV29-1
d_call: TRBD1
j_call: TRBJ2-3
cdr3_nt: TGCAGCGTTGAAGACGCAGGGGGCCCCACAGATACGCAGTATTTT
cdr3_aa: CSVEDAGGPTDTQYF

clone_size: .
v_call: TRBV7-2
d_call: .
j_call: TRBJ2-5
cdr3_nt: TGTGCCAGCAGCTTAGGTACTGGGGGGTATCAAGAGACCCAGTACTTC
cdr3_aa: CASSLGTGGYQETQYF

clone_size: .
v_call: TRBV7-3
d_call: .
j_call: TRBJ2-7
cdr3_nt: TGTGCCAGCTCGGCCGGGGCAGGGAACAGCGAGCAGTACTTC
cdr3_aa: CASSAGAGNSEQYF

clone_size: few
v_call: TRBV14
d_call: .
j_call: TRBJ2-1
cdr3_nt: TGTGCCAGCAGCCAAGATAATTTGGCGGGGAGCTCCTACAATGAGCAGTTCTTC
cdr3_aa: CASSQDNLAGSSYNEQFF

clone_size: .
v_call: TRBV2
d_call: .
j_call: TRBJ2-1
cdr3_nt: TGTGCCAGCAGTCAGGGACTGCTGAGCTCCTACAATGAGCAGTTCTTC
cdr3_aa: CASSQGLLSSYNEQFF

clone_size: .
v_call: TRBV5-1
d_call: .
j_call: TRBJ1-3
cdr3_nt: TGCGCCAGCAGCCCTCGGGGCACCATATATTTT
cdr3_aa: CASSPRGTIYF

clone_size: many
v_call: TRBV5-5
d_call: .
j_call: TRBJ2-1
cdr3_nt: TGTGCCAGCAGCTTGTCAGCGACCAATGAGCAGTTCTTC
cdr3_aa: CASSLSATNEQFF

clone_size: .
v_call: TRBV3-1
d_call: .
j_call: TRBJ1-2
cdr3_nt: TGTGCCAGCGGGCGGGTGCCCTATGGCTACACCTTC
cdr3_aa: CASGRVPYGYTF

clone_size: .
v_call: TRBV18
d_call: .
j_call: TRBJ2-7
cdr3_nt: TGTGCCAGCTCACCCATGAGGGGAACAAACGAGCAGTACTTC
cdr3_aa: CASSPMRGTNEQYF

clone_size: .
v_call: TRBV6-1
d_call: TRBD2
j_call: TRBJ2-4
cdr3_nt: TGTGCCAGCAGTGAACGACTAGCGGGGTTAGCCAAAAACATTCAGTACTTC
cdr3_aa: CASSERLAGLAKNIQYF

clone_size: .
v_call: TRBV28
d_call: .
j_call: TRBJ2-1
cdr3_nt: TGTGCCAGCAGTTCCCCCATGTCCGGGCGGGGCTTCGGGAATGAGCAGTTCTTC
cdr3_aa: CASSSPMSGRGFGNEQFF

clone_size: .
v_call: TRBV6-6
d_call: TRBD2
j_call: TRBJ2-3
cdr3_nt: TGTGCCAGCAGTTACTCGGGCAGCGGGGACACAGATACGCAGTATTTT
cdr3_aa: CASSYSGSGDTDTQYF

clone_size: .
v_call: TRBV7-9
d_call: .
j_call: TRBJ2-1
cdr3_nt: TGTGCCAGCAGCTTACGCCGCAGTGAGCAGTTCTTC
cdr3_aa: CASSLRRSEQFF

clone_size: many
v_call: TRBV12-3/TRBV12-4
d_call: TRBD1
j_call: TRBJ2-4
cdr3_nt: TGTGCCAGCAGTTCTCAGGGGGCGAACATTCAGTACTTC
cdr3_aa: CASSSQGANIQYF

clone_size: few
v_call: TRBV11-2
d_call: .
j_call: TRBJ2-7
cdr3_nt: TGTGCCAGCAGCTTAGATCACGGTTGGCCCTACGAGCAGTACTTC
cdr3_aa: CASSLDHGWPYEQYF

clone_size: few
v_call: TRBV20-1
d_call: TRBD2
j_call: TRBJ2-1
cdr3_nt: TGCAGTGCTAGACCTCCGGGACTAGCGGGAGTACGGGAGCAGTTCTTC
cdr3_aa: CSARPPGLAGVREQFF

clone_size: many
v_call: TRBV10-3
d_call: TRBD1
j_call: TRBJ2-7
cdr3_nt: TGTGCCATGAGCGGGACAGGGAATGAGCAGTACTTC
cdr3_aa: CAMSGTGNEQYF

clone_size: .
v_call: TRBV5-1
d_call: .
j_call: TRBJ1-3
cdr3_nt: TGCGCCAGCAGCTTGGCCGAGGGAAGCGGAAACACCATATATTTT
cdr3_aa: CASSLAEGSGNTIYF

clone_size: .
v_call: TRBV7-2
d_call: .
j_call: TRBJ2-1
cdr3_nt: TGTGCCAGCAGCGTAGGTGGGAGTCTTAATGAGCAGTTCTTC
cdr3_aa: CASSVGGSLNEQFF

clone_size: many
v_call: TRBV5-5
d_call: .
j_call: TRBJ2-3
cdr3_nt: TGTGCCAGCAGCCAGGGCACAGGTCCAGATACGCAGTATTTT
cdr3_aa: CASSQGTGPDTQYF

clone_size: .
v_call: TRBV4-2
d_call: .
j_call: TRBJ2-1
cdr3_nt: TGTGTCAGCAGCCAAGATGGGCTTAGGGGCAATGAGCAGTTCTTC
cdr3_aa: CVSSQDGLRGNEQFF

clone_size: .
v_call: TRBV29-1
d_call: TRBD1
j_call: TRBJ2-7
cdr3_nt: TGCAGCGTTGAGGGGCGACAGGGGATCGACGAGCAGTACTTC
cdr3_aa: CSVEGRQGIDEQYF